These 26 T cell receptor beta chains came from one sample sequenced in a study of blood T cells in healthy people across ages. Combining a sample-barcoded 5' primer with a J-beta primer mix, a second PCR ran for about 7 to 12 cycles. TCRdb used MiXCR to reprocess the 5' RACE reads, holding one entry per CDR3 protein. Seen here are approximately 730,000 distinct CDR3 sequences, roughly 50% observed once, and the top ten hold about 42%. The specimen sequenced was blood. The receptors originated from an older man in good health.

The genes are TRBV6-5 and TRBJ2-1; 13 nucleotides align to TRBD2. V was pared by 2 bases and J by 7 bases, with 8 bases of the junction left unmatched. Germline-derived CDR1 and CDR2 are MNHEY and SVGAGI. CDR3 length: 17 residues. CDR3: CASSYVGLAGRGNEQFF. Written as DNA, the CDR3 is TGTGCCAGCAGTTACGTGGGACTAGCGGGAAGAGGGAATGAGCAGTTCTTC.

This clonotype was seen only a few times. The chain employs TRBV29-1 and TRBJ2-5; no clear D. The CDR3 is made up of 14 amino acids. Germline CDR1 reads SQVTM; CDR2 reads ANQGSEA. V was shortened by 4 bases and J by 1 base, with 13 bases between the two germline ends. This CDR3 reads CSVGYRRFQETQYF. In DNA, the CDR3 is TGCAGCGTTGGTTACAGACGTTTCCAAGAGACCCAGTACTTC.

About this clonotype: Compared with germline, one end of the junction differs, possibly owing to a read error. The chain is built from TRBV20-1 and TRBJ2-2; no reliable D call. The CDR3 totals 14 residues. Germline loops: CDR1 DFQATT, CDR2 SNEGSKA (reference sequence). The CDR3 spells CSAAEVTNTGELFF. The CDR3 nucleotides are TGTAGTGCTGCAGAGGTGACCAACACCGGGGAGCTGTTTTTT.

This clonotype showed up just a few times. The chain recombines TRBV20-1 with TRBJ2-1; TRBD2 matches at 12 bases. The CDR3 is 14 residues long. Germline CDR1 reads DFQATT; CDR2 reads SNEGSKA (reference sequence). V dropped 6 bases and J dropped 9; count of bases not matched to a gene: 9. CDR3 sequence: CSARLAGDMGEQFF. In DNA form, the CDR3 reads TGCAGTGCCAGACTAGCGGGAGATATGGGTGAGCAGTTCTTC.

The CDR3 bases are TGTGCCAGCAGCCGATCGACAGGGATCGCAGATACGCAGTATTTT. Translation: CASSRSTGIADTQYF. The chain couples TRBV7-9 to TRBJ2-3; TRBD1 agrees at 7 bases. The V gene end was trimmed by 5 bases and the J gene end by 4 bases; junction bases not matched to a gene: 9. Per the germline V gene, CDR1 is SEHNR and CDR2 is FQNEAQ (reference sequence). The CDR3 has 15 amino acids.

The CDR3 protein is CASSPRGFKNIQYF. CDR3 DNA sequence: TGTGCCAGCAGCCCCAGGGGCTTTAAAAACATTCAGTACTTC. The chain links TRBV14 to TRBJ2-4; TRBD1 might be the D (6 bases). Germline CDR1 reads SGHDN; CDR2 reads FVKESK. The CDR3 is 14 residues long. V was shortened by 4 bases and J by 4 bases, with 11 bases between the two germline ends.

This clonotype was counted a single time. V is TRBV6-6 and J is TRBJ2-1; D may be TRBD1 or TRBD2 (6 bases each). The last part of the DNA fits TRBJ2-7 better; the J call may be wrong. Germline CDR1 and CDR2: MNHNY and SVGAGI (reference sequence). The CDR3 has 16 amino acids. DNA of the CDR3: TGTGCCAGCAGTTACGGGTGGGGGGCCCTCTACAATGAGCAGTACTTC. It translates to CASSYGWGALYNEQYF.

This clonotype was recorded once. The chain links TRBV20-1 to TRBJ1-5, with TRBD1 identical over 7 bases. V shed 3 bases and J 5 bases; nucleotides not matched to a gene: 10. The germline V gene has CDR1 DFQATT and CDR2 SNEGSKA (reference sequence). The length of the CDR3 is 15 residues. The CDR3 region is CSASGAGGDDQPQHF. CDR3 DNA sequence: TGCAGTGCTAGTGGGGCAGGGGGGGACGATCAGCCCCAGCATTTT.

This chain uses TRBV12-3 or TRBV12-4 with TRBJ2-3, with a possible D match to TRBD2 (7 bases). CDR3 length: 14 residues. V was pared by 7 bases and J by 5 bases, with 16 bases between. For the CDR3, the DNA is TGTGCCAGCAACAAGGGGGGGCCGATAGATACGCAGTATTTT. Protein sequence: CASNKGGPIDTQYF.

V is TRBV20-1 and J is TRBJ2-3; TRBD1 might be the D (5 bases). This CDR3 has 15 amino acids. Germline loops: CDR1 DFQATT, CDR2 SNEGSKA (reference sequence). With 7 bases removed from V and 3 bases from J, the gap between germline ends came to 20 bases. The CDR3 coding sequence is TGCAGTGTTTTGAGTCCCTACGCAGGGACAGATACGCAGTATTTT. Encoded protein: CSVLSPYAGTDTQYF.

The J gene is TRBJ2-3, the V gene TRBV3-1, with D possibly matching TRBD1 (5 bases). The CDR3 extends over 13 amino acids. The germline CDR1 and CDR2 sequences are LGHDT and YNNKEL (reference sequence). The V end was cut by 0 bases, the J end by 14 bases, with 15 bases between. CDR3 DNA sequence: TGTGCCAGCAGCCAAGACCCCTCAGGGAACGCGTATTTT. Amino acid sequence: CASSQDPSGNAYF.

The chain uses TRBV12-5 and TRBJ2-1; tentatively, D is TRBD2 (5 bases). V lost 1 base and J lost 2, with 15 bases in between. The germline gives CDR1 LGHNT, CDR2 FRNRAP. CDR3 length: 17 residues. The DNA of the CDR3 is TGTGCTAGTGGTTTGGGGCCAACCAGCGGAACCTACAATGAGCAGTTCTTC. This codes for CASGLGPTSGTYNEQFF.

This clonotype turned up a few times. The chain has TRBV9 and TRBJ2-4, with D possibly matching TRBD2 (6 bases). The DNA end is a closer match to TRBJ2-7, so the J assignment may be wrong. Germline values: CDR1 SGDLS, CDR2 YYNGEE. This CDR3 is built from 14 residues. CDR3 DNA sequence: TGTGCCAGCAGCGTAACCGGGACTGGTTACGAGCAGTACTTC. Protein: CASSVTGTGYEQYF.

This clonotype appeared once. At one boundary the junction diverges from the germline segment, which might be a read error. This chain links TRBV14 with TRBJ2-3, with D perhaps matching TRBD1 (6 bases). Germline assignment: CDR1 SGHDN and CDR2 FVKESK. The CDR3 totals 19 residues. The CDR3 DNA is TGTGCCAGCAGCCAAGACTCAGACAGGACCCACCGAAACACAGGTACGCAGTATTTT. It codes for CASSQDSDRTHRNTGTQYF.

V is TRBV11-2 and J is TRBJ2-7, with a possible D match to TRBD1 (6 bases). The CDR3 covers 18 residues. V was clipped by 1 base and J by 0 bases, with 19 bases between them. Germline V gene data show CDR1 as SGHAT and CDR2 as FQNNGV. This CDR3 reads CASSLAGPGGNPSYEQYF. DNA for the CDR3: TGTGCCAGCAGCTTAGCCGGGCCTGGGGGCAATCCCTCCTACGAGCAGTACTTC. Filled out from reference TRBV11-2 and TRBJ2-7, the complete variable domain reads EAGVAQSPRYKIIEKRQSVAFWCNPISGHATLYWYQQILGQGPKLLIQFQNNGVVDDSQLPKDRFSAERLKGVDSTLKIQPAKLEDSAVYLCASSLAGPGGNPSYEQYFGPGTRLTVT.

The chain has TRBV20-1 and TRBJ1-2; the match to TRBD1 covers 8 bases. V trimming: 5 bases; J trimming: 6 bases; junction bases outside the gene matches: 11. Germline values: CDR1 DFQATT, CDR2 SNEGSKA (reference sequence). The length of the CDR3 is 14 residues. The CDR3 protein is CSASPLQGVHGYTF. The CDR3 nucleotides are TGCAGTGCTTCACCACTACAGGGGGTTCATGGCTACACCTTC.

The chain recombines TRBV7-3 with TRBJ2-1; D perhaps matches TRBD2 (5 bases). Germline V gene lookup returns CDR1 SGHTA and CDR2 FQGTGA. The CDR3 length is 15 residues. The V end was cut by 2 bases, the J end by 6 bases, with 14 bases between. The CDR3 region has the DNA TGTGCCAGCAGCTTAGGGCTAGCAGACTTCAATGAGCAGTTCTTC. It translates to CASSLGLADFNEQFF.

The V gene is TRBV29-1, the J gene TRBJ2-3; possible D gene TRBD1, 6 bases. V dropped 1 base and J dropped 1 base, with 9 bases sitting between them. The CDR3 consists of 14 residues. Germline V CDR1 and CDR2: SQVTM, ANQGSEA. Here the CDR3 reads CSVEGGLRTDTQYF. CDR3 DNA sequence: TGCAGCGTTGAAGGGGGGCTACGCACAGATACGCAGTATTTT.

In its sample, this clonotype was seen once. The chain uses TRBV3-1 and TRBJ2-7, with D possibly called TRBD1 or TRBD2 (5 bases each). V dropped 4 bases and J dropped 4 bases, with 17 bases sitting between them. The CDR3 totals 15 residues. Germline V CDR1 and CDR2: LGHDT, YNNKEL (reference sequence). The CDR3 loop is CASSLRDPAAYEQYF. CDR3 bases: TGTGCCAGCAGCCTCCGGGACCCAGCTGCATACGAGCAGTACTTC.

The CDR3 DNA follows: TGTGCCAGCAGCTTACGGGACAGGGGGATCGGATCACCCCTCCACTTT. The encoded protein is CASSLRDRGIGSPLHF. This chain joins TRBV7-3 and TRBJ1-6; 11 positions match TRBD1. Germline-derived CDR1 and CDR2 are SGHTA and FQGTGA. The CDR3 has 16 amino acids. Trimming cost V 2 bases and J 10 bases; bases outside gene matches: 7.

The CDR3, as DNA: TGTGCCAGCAGTTTATCTGTCTATGGCTACACCTTC. Translated, it gives CASSLSVYGYTF. This chain uses TRBV28 with TRBJ1-2, with unresolved D. V was trimmed by 1 base and J by 4 bases, leaving 4 bases between them. The CDR3 contains 12 residues. CDR1 is MDHEN, CDR2 SYDVKM, per germline.

The chain joins TRBV29-1 to TRBJ2-5, with unresolved D. The CDR3 contains 12 residues. Germline V gene data show CDR1 as SQVTM and CDR2 as ANQGSEA. This CDR3 reads CSSQATQETQYF. The CDR3 DNA reads TGCAGTTCCCAGGCGACCCAAGAGACCCAGTACTTC.

This clonotype was seen ten or more times. The CDR3 loop is CASRARVRIVEQFF. The CDR3 bases are TGTGCCAGCAGGGCTCGGGTTCGCATTGTTGAGCAGTTCTTC. The gene calls are TRBV28 and TRBJ2-1; D is undetermined. V was cut by 6 bases and J by 9 bases, with 18 bases left in between. Germline loops: CDR1 MDHEN, CDR2 SYDVKM. This CDR3 contains 14 residues.

V is TRBV2 and J is TRBJ2-5; 7 bases agree with TRBD2. With V trimmed by 6 bases and J by 5 bases, 9 bases remained unmatched. Per germline, CDR1 SNHLY and CDR2 FYNNEI. This CDR3 has 14 amino acids. CDR3 DNA: TGTGCCAGCAGGATTAACAAGGGAGGGGAGACCCAGTACTTC. It translates to CASRINKGGETQYF. The full variable domain, in which reference TRBV2 and TRBJ2-5 provide the parts outside the CDR3, is EPEVTQTPSHQVTQMGQEVILRCVPISNHLYFYWYRQILGQKVEFLVSFYNNEISEKSEIFDDQFSVERPDGSNFTLKIRSTKLEDSAMYFCASRINKGGETQYFGPGTRLLVL.

The chain joins TRBV20-1 to TRBJ2-4; 7 bases are shared with TRBD1. The DNA end is a closer match to TRBJ2-7, so the J assignment may be wrong. This CDR3 has 14 residues. From germline, CDR1 is DFQATT and CDR2 SNEGSKA (reference sequence). DNA of the CDR3: TGCAGTGCTAGAGACCGGGACAGAGTCTACGAGCAGTACTTC. Translation gives CSARDRDRVYEQYF.

This sequence joins TRBV12-3 or TRBV12-4 and TRBJ2-1, with TRBD2 matching over 7 bases. J gave up 2 bases and V 7 bases, and 8 bases lay outside the gene matches. The length of the CDR3 is 15 residues. CDR3 loop: CASTGSGKTYNEQFF. The CDR3, as DNA: TGTGCCAGCACGGGGAGCGGGAAGACCTACAATGAGCAGTTCTTC.